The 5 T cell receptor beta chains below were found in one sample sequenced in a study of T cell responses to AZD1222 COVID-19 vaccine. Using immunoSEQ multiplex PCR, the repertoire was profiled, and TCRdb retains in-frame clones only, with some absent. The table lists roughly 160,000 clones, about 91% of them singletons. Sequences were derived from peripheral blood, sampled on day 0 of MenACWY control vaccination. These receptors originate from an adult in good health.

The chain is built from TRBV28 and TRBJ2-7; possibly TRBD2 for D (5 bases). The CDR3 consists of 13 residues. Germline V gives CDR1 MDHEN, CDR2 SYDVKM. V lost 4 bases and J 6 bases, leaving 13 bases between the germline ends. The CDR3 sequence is CASSSREPLEQYF. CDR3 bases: TGTGCCAGCAGTTCCCGGGAACCCCTCGAGCAGTACTTC.

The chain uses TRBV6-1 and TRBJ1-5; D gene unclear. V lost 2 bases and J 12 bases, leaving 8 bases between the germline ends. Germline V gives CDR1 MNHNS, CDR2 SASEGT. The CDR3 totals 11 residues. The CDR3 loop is CASSETQFQHF. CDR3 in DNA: TGTGCCAGCAGTGAAACCCAGTTCCAGCATTTT.

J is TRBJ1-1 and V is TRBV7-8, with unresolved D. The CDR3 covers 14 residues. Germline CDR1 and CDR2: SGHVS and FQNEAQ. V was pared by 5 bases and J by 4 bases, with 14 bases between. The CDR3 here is CASSPLRLSTEAFF. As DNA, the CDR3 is TGTGCCAGCAGCCCCCTGAGGCTGAGCACTGAAGCTTTCTTT.

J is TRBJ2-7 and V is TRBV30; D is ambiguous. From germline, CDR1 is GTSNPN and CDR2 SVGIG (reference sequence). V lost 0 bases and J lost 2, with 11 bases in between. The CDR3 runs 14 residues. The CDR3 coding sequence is TGTGCCTGGAGTGTAGTAAACGGACCCTACGAGCAGTACTTC. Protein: CAWSVVNGPYEQYF.

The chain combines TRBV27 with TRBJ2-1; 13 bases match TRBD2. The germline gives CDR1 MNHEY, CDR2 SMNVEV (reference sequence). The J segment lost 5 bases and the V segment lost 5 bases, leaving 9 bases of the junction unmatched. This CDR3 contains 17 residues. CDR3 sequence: CASSPRPGLAGNNEQFF. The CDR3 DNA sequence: TGTGCCAGCAGTCCCCGGCCGGGACTAGCGGGAAACAATGAGCAGTTCTTC.